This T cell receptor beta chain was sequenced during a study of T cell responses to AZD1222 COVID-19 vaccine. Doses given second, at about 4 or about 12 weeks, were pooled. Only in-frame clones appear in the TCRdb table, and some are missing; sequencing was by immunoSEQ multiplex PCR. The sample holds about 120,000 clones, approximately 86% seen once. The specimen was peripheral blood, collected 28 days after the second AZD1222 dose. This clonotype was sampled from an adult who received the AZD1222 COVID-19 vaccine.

DNA of the CDR3: TGCGCCAGCAGCTTGGAAGGACCGAATAACTATGGCTACACCTTC. It encodes CASSLEGPNNYGYTF. This rearrangement joins TRBV5-1 to TRBJ1-2; D gene uncertain. V gave up 0 bases and J gave up 1 base, with 10 bases separating them. Germline-derived CDR1 and CDR2 are SGHRS and YFSETQ. This CDR3 region has 15 residues.